Presented here are 22 T cell receptor beta chains from one specimen sequenced in a study of low-dose radiotherapy and immunotherapy resistance in tumors. cDNA synthesis used a TRAV/TRBV-specific primer set for both chains. Amplification, which lasted 20 to 25 PCR cycles, used a constant-region primer and V-primer adapter to amplify TCRs. One entry per CDR3 protein, called by TCRdb with MiXCR from the reads. The sample shows 8,300 or so distinct CDR3 sequences, roughly 62% of them seen only once. These receptors were collected from a human donor with advanced metastatic prostate, ovarian, gallbladder or colorectal cancer (not recorded which). This table probably holds off-target reads from a library built for another chain.

The rearrangement uses TRBV11-2 and TRBJ2-1; no clear D gene. The CDR3 runs 14 residues. Trimming cost V 3 bases and J 6 bases, with 12 bases left between them. Germline V gives CDR1 SGHAT, CDR2 FQNNGV. CDR3 residues: CASSFTLGSNEQFF. The CDR3 nucleotides read TGTGCCAGCAGCTTTACCCTGGGCAGCAATGAGCAGTTCTTC.

This clonotype was picked up a small number of times. The chain joins TRBV12-3 or TRBV12-4 to TRBJ1-5, with D hard to call. This CDR3 contains 15 residues. Trimming took 6 bases from V and 0 from J, leaving 12 bases between them. The DNA of the CDR3 is TGTGCCAGCAGGAGAGGAGACCCTAGCAATCAGCCCCAGCATTTT. It specifies CASRRGDPSNQPQHF.

V gene TRBV6-2 or TRBV6-3 combines with J gene TRBJ2-7; D perhaps matches TRBD2 (7 bases). The CDR3 loop spans 15 amino acids. V lost 7 bases, J lost 5 bases, and 21 bases lay in between. CDR1 MNHEY and CDR2 SVGEGT come from the germline V gene. In nucleotides, the CDR3 is TGTGCCAGCAAAAAACGAACAGGGACTAACGACGAGCAGTACTTC. This encodes CASKKRTGTNDEQYF.

This chain joins TRBV28 and TRBJ1-5, with a weak D call TRBD1 (5 bases). The CDR3 length is 16 residues. V lost 6 bases, J lost 3 bases, and 18 bases lay in between. Looked up from germline, CDR1 is MDHEN and CDR2 is SYDVKM. CDR3 region: CASSPTGQGDNQPQHF. In nucleotides, the CDR3 is TGTGCCAGCAGCCCCACGGGGCAGGGCGACAATCAGCCCCAGCATTTT.

This clonotype is termed large. The V gene is TRBV6-2 or TRBV6-3, the J gene TRBJ2-1, with 13 bases matching TRBD2. Looked up from germline, CDR1 is MNHEY and CDR2 is SVGEGT. After removal of 6 bases from V and 6 bases from J, the junction contained 2 bases not matched to a gene. This CDR3 is built from 14 residues. As DNA, the CDR3 is TGTGCCAGCAGGAGACTAGCGGGAGGCAATGAGCAGTTCTTC. Translated, it gives CASRRLAGGNEQFF.

The chain recombines TRBV18 with TRBJ2-5, with D uncertain. Germline values: CDR1 KGHSH, CDR2 LQKENI. This CDR3 is built from 13 residues. V dropped 3 bases and J dropped 5 bases, with 10 bases sitting between them. CDR3 sequence (DNA): TGTGCCAGCTCACCCCCCGGAGAGGAGACCCAGTACTTC. Translated: CASSPPGEETQYF.

The CDR3 sequence: CASSTDSYEQFF. In DNA, the CDR3 is TGTGCCAGCAGTACGGACAGCTACGAGCAGTTCTTC. The V and J genes are TRBV28 and TRBJ2-1; perhaps TRBD1 as D (6 bases). Deletions cut 5 bases from V and 10 bases from J, with 12 bases between. In germline, CDR1 is MDHEN, CDR2 SYDVKM. The CDR3 runs 12 residues. The full variable domain, in which reference TRBV28 and TRBJ2-1 provide the parts outside the CDR3, is DVKVTQSSRYLVKRTGEKVFLECVQDMDHENMFWYRQDPGLGLRLIYFSYDVKMKEKGDIPEGYSVSREKKERFSLILESASTNQTSMYLCASSTDSYEQFFGPGTRLTVL.

This chain connects TRBV28 to TRBJ2-1; D unresolved. Between the trimmed V and J ends, which lost 5 bases and 4 bases, there was a span of 9 bases. CDR3 length equals 13 residues. The germline gives CDR1 MDHEN, CDR2 SYDVKM. The CDR3 DNA reads as TGTGCCAGCAGTCCTCAGGTTTACAATGAGCAGTTCTTC. Translating it yields CASSPQVYNEQFF.

The chain uses TRBV9 and TRBJ2-5; 13 bases match TRBD2. The length of the CDR3 is 16 residues. CDR1 is SGDLS, CDR2 YYNGEE, per germline. J lost 2 bases, V lost 2 bases, and 3 bases had no gene match. The CDR3 DNA sequence: TGTGCCAGCAGCGTTTCGGGACTAGCGGGACAAGAGACCCAGTACTTC. Translating it yields CASSVSGLAGQETQYF. The complete variable domain, with remaining parts taken from reference TRBV9 and TRBJ2-5, reads DSGVTQTPKHLITATGQRVTLRCSPRSGDLSVYWYQQSLDQGLQFLIQYYNGEERAKGNILERFSAQQFPDLHSELNLSSLELGDSALYFCASSVSGLAGQETQYFGPGTRLLVL.

The table lists this clonotype with a count of one. The V call is TRBV4-3, the J call TRBJ1-5, with D maybe TRBD1 (6 bases). This CDR3 is 16 amino acids long. From germline, CDR1 is LGHNA and CDR2 YSLEER. V shed 0 bases and J shed 9 bases, with 18 bases lying between them. The CDR3 DNA sequence: TGCGCCAGCAGCCAAGATAAGGGTTTTGGGGGCTCGCCCCAGCATTTT. Its protein product is CASSQDKGFGGSPQHF.

This clonotype was counted a single time. This chain connects TRBV4-1 to TRBJ2-7; possibly TRBD1 for D (6 bases). V lost 0 bases and J 4 bases, leaving 16 bases between the germline ends. The CDR3 contains 16 residues. Per the germline V gene, CDR1 is MGHRA and CDR2 is YSYEKL. DNA for the CDR3: TGCGCCAGCAGCCAAGATGTAAACAGGGTAGGGTACGAGCAGTACTTC. This translates into CASSQDVNRVGYEQYF.

The chain is built from TRBV11-2 and TRBJ2-3; no definite D call. This CDR3 is built from 16 residues. V gave up 2 bases and J gave up 4 bases, with 16 bases separating them. CDR1 is SGHAT and CDR2 is FQNNGV in the germline V gene. DNA for the CDR3: TGTGCCAGCAGCTTAACGATGGGTACCGTTCCAGATACGCAGTATTTT. Translation gives CASSLTMGTVPDTQYF.

This clonotype turned up a few times. The chain links TRBV28 to TRBJ1-5; D unclear. The germline gives CDR1 MDHEN, CDR2 SYDVKM. Trimming left V 3 bases short and J 7 bases short, with 16 bases between. The CDR3 covers 15 residues. As DNA, the CDR3 is TGTGCCAGCAGTTTTGGCGAGGTTTTGGTACAGCCCCAGCATTTT. It translates to CASSFGEVLVQPQHF.

The chain employs TRBV28 and TRBJ2-1, with TRBD2 matching 8 bases. The germline gives CDR1 MDHEN, CDR2 SYDVKM. Trimming at V came to 5 bases and at J to 4 bases, leaving 10 bases not matched to a gene. CDR3 size: 16 residues. CDR3: CASSLNPGGQYNEQFF. The CDR3 nucleotides are TGTGCCAGCAGTCTTAACCCGGGGGGGCAGTACAATGAGCAGTTCTTC.

This clonotype appeared once. V and J are TRBV12-3 or TRBV12-4 and TRBJ2-1; tentative D call: TRBD2 (6 bases). This CDR3 has 17 amino acids. The V gene lost 5 bases and the J gene lost 2 bases, with 19 bases spanning the gap. Here the CDR3 reads CASSLTSGDLAYNEQFF. CDR3 nucleotide sequence: TGTGCCAGCAGTCTTACCTCGGGGGACTTGGCCTACAATGAGCAGTTCTTC.

This clonotype was observed a few times. The gene calls are TRBV4-2 and TRBJ2-7; D not resolved. Trimming cost V 4 bases and J 3 bases, with 13 bases left between them. The CDR3 is 14 amino acids. Looked up from germline, CDR1 is LGHNA and CDR2 is YNFKEQ. The CDR3 spells CASSPERVGYEQYF. The CDR3 nucleotides are TGTGCCAGCAGCCCAGAGAGAGTGGGCTACGAGCAGTACTTC.

The chain combines TRBV29-1 with TRBJ1-3; D uncertain. This CDR3 region has 12 residues. Trimming cost V 7 bases and J 4 bases, with 11 bases left between them. From germline, CDR1 is SQVTM and CDR2 ANQGSEA. Here the CDR3 DNA reads TGCAGCGCCTCTGGGGTGGGAAACACCATATATTTT. This sequence encodes CSASGVGNTIYF.

J is TRBJ1-4 and V is TRBV28, with a possible D match to TRBD1 (5 bases). With 1 base removed from V and 5 bases from J, the gap between germline ends came to 14 bases. The CDR3 has 16 amino acids. The germline V gene has CDR1 MDHEN and CDR2 SYDVKM. CDR3 DNA: TGTGCCAGCAGTTTATCACCGGGACCGCTGAATGAAAAACTGTTTTTT. It yields the protein CASSLSPGPLNEKLFF.

The chain carries TRBV28 and TRBJ1-1; D call uncertain. CDR1 is MDHEN, CDR2 SYDVKM, per germline. The V end lost 3 bases, the J end lost 5 bases, and 4 bases lay between the germline ends. The CDR3 sequence is 11 residues long. CDR3 in amino acids: CASSLGTEAFF. The DNA for the CDR3 is TGTGCCAGCAGTTTGGGGACTGAAGCTTTCTTT.

This clonotype was counted between two and nine times. J is TRBJ2-1 and V is TRBV12-3 or TRBV12-4; TRBD1 is a possible D gene (6 bases). This CDR3 spans 15 amino acids. Trimming pared 4 bases from V and 12 bases from J, leaving 22 bases between. CDR3 loop: CASSSSDPGVNRQFF. CDR3 sequence (DNA): TGTGCCAGCAGTTCCAGCGACCCAGGGGTGAATAGGCAGTTCTTC.

V usage is TRBV7-3 and J usage is TRBJ2-1; 7 bases line up with TRBD2. V lost 7 bases, J lost 0 bases, and 6 bases stayed unmatched. The germline V gene encodes CDR1 SGHTA and CDR2 FQGTGA. The CDR3 sequence is 15 residues long. CDR3 sequence reads: CASTRLASSYNEQFF. CDR3 DNA: TGTGCCAGCACCCGACTAGCTAGCTCCTACAATGAGCAGTTCTTC.

The rearrangement links TRBV6-2 or TRBV6-3 to TRBJ2-5; 7 bases are shared with TRBD1. V lost 5 bases, J lost 1 base, and 7 bases stayed unmatched. Germline V CDR1 and CDR2: MNHEY, SVGEGT. The CDR3 contains 15 residues. CDR3 DNA: TGTGCCAGCAGTGCCTACCGGGACAGCCAAGAGACCCAGTACTTC. Its protein is CASSAYRDSQETQYF.